These 32 T cell receptor beta chains were sequenced from one sample in a study of vaccination and CD4 T cells after COVID-19 (dated by TCRdb to between 2022 and 2023). Receptors were amplified or captured by PCR. Reads for this sample came from an Illumina iSeq 100. TCR sequencing of DNA from cultured CD4+ T cells used the Oncomine TCR Beta short-read assay at the Johns Hopkins FTIC core. The public reads were run again by TCRdb, first through fastp at Q25 and then through MiXCR, and only productive beta chains were kept. Under each unique CDR3 protein, matching rows form one entry showing the most common genes and DNA. For this sample the table gives fewer than 10,000 distinct CDR3 sequences, of which roughly half were detected only once. The ten largest clonotypes hold more than 20% of the sample. No antigen has been assigned to these receptors. This specimen's treatment or condition label, per the study, means: roughly 10-day PBMC culture with coronavirus spike peptide pools or control peptides (ViraFEST assay).

What was sequenced was CD4+ T cells from blood, cultured in vitro. The receptors shown here come from a human donor who had recovered from COVID-19.

A few counts support this clonotype. The CDR3 here is CAISDGSRADTQYF. CDR3 nucleotides: TGTGCCATCAGTGACGGCTCTAGGGCAGATACGCAGTATTTT. This chain uses TRBV10-3 with TRBJ2-3, with D uncertain. Germline values: CDR1 ENHRY, CDR2 SYGVKD. V was pared by 3 bases and J by 4 bases, with 11 bases between. The CDR3 loop spans 14 amino acids.

The genes are TRBV7-2 and TRBJ1-2; 9 bases agree with TRBD1. Losses at the gene ends were 6 bases for V and 6 bases for J; bases not matched to a gene: 14. This CDR3 region has 16 residues. The germline CDR1 and CDR2 sequences are SGHTA and FQGNSA. The chain's CDR3 is CASSQITGQGPHGYTF. In DNA, the CDR3 is TGTGCCAGCAGTCAGATTACAGGACAGGGGCCCCATGGCTACACCTTC.

By share, this clonotype ranks as medium-sized. The CDR3: CASSLRAGELFF. CDR3 nucleotide sequence: TGTGCCAGCAGCTTAAGGGCCGGGGAGCTGTTTTTT. The chain joins TRBV7-2 to TRBJ2-2; D is undetermined. The V gene lost 2 bases and the J gene lost 6 bases, with 4 bases spanning the gap. Germline V lookup: CDR1 SGHTA, CDR2 FQGNSA. The CDR3 spans 12 residues.

This clonotype has a handful of counts. The CDR3: CAISEHKPGVYEQYF. CDR3 DNA: TGTGCCATCAGTGAACACAAACCGGGAGTGTACGAGCAGTACTTC. The chain recombines TRBV10-3 with TRBJ2-7, with D possibly TRBD2 on 6 matching bases. The CDR3 extends over 15 amino acids. Germline values: CDR1 ENHRY, CDR2 SYGVKD. Trimming pared 3 bases from V and 4 bases from J, leaving 16 bases between.

This rearrangement joins TRBV29-1 to TRBJ2-3; perhaps D is TRBD1 or TRBD2 (5 bases each). Germline V lookup: CDR1 SQVTM, CDR2 ANQGSEA. CDR3 size: 15 residues. Trimming removed 4 bases at V and 0 bases at J, with 14 bases between. CDR3 loop: CSVAGTSDSTDTQYF. The CDR3 nucleotides read TGCAGCGTTGCTGGGACCTCCGATAGCACAGATACGCAGTATTTT.

This clonotype has a handful of counts. One junction end does not reproduce the germline sequence, and a read error may be involved. The chain recombines TRBV24-1 with TRBJ1-5; TRBD1 matches 7 bases. CDR3 length: 10 amino acids. The germline V gene has CDR1 KGHDR and CDR2 SFDVKD. The CDR3, as DNA: TGTGCCACCAGTGACACGACAGGGATTTTT. This codes for CATSDTTGIF.

There are a few counts of this clonotype. This chain connects TRBV28 to TRBJ1-2; perhaps TRBD1 as D (5 bases). V lost 1 base and J 4 bases, leaving 13 bases between the germline ends. Germline loops: CDR1 MDHEN, CDR2 SYDVKM. CDR3 length: 15 residues. The CDR3 DNA is TGTGCCAGCAGTTTATTATGGGGCGGTAGCTATGGCTACACCTTC. Amino acid sequence: CASSLLWGGSYGYTF.

This clonotype has more than one count but fewer than ten. V usage is TRBV15 and J usage is TRBJ1-3, with D perhaps TRBD1 (5 bases). This CDR3 comprises 20 residues. V gave up 0 bases and J gave up 4 bases, with 25 bases separating them. The germline gives CDR1 LNHNV, CDR2 YYDKDF (reference sequence). DNA for the CDR3: TGTGCCACCAGCAGAGATAATGGTCGGGCAGGGAGGACGGTGGGAAACACCATATATTTT. It is translated as CATSRDNGRAGRTVGNTIYF.

The rearrangement uses TRBV28 and TRBJ2-7; D not certain. CDR3 length: 14 amino acids. The V gene lost 5 bases and the J gene lost 2 bases, with 13 bases spanning the gap. Germline V gives CDR1 MDHEN, CDR2 SYDVKM. The CDR3 nucleotides are TGTGCCAGCAGTGCGATAAACCCTCCCTACGAGCAGTACTTC. Its translation is CASSAINPPYEQYF.

By share of the sample, this clonotype is medium-sized (0.01 to 0.1%). The chain uses TRBV7-3 and TRBJ1-1; no firm D call. There are 13 residues in the CDR3. The V gene's germline CDR1 is SGHTA and CDR2 FQGTGA. The V end lost 4 bases, the J end lost 5 bases, and 11 bases lay between the germline ends. CDR3 residues: CASSSTEGTEAFF. The CDR3, as DNA: TGTGCCAGCAGCTCCACCGAAGGAACTGAAGCTTTCTTT. The entire variable domain, with the rest obtained from reference TRBV7-3 and TRBJ1-1, is as follows: GAGVSQTPSNKVTEKGKYVELRCDPISGHTALYWYRQSLGQGPEFLIYFQGTGAADDSGLPNDRFFAVRPEGSVSTLKIQRTERGDSAVYLCASSSTEGTEAFFGQGTRLTVV.

V gene TRBV19 combines with J gene TRBJ2-1; no definite D call. V was clipped by 0 bases and J by 6 bases, with 15 bases between them. The CDR3 contains 16 residues. Germline V gene sequence: CDR1 LNHDA, CDR2 SQIVND (reference sequence). This CDR3 reads CASSIDRGYRVNEQFF. The CDR3 DNA reads as TGTGCCAGTAGTATAGATCGTGGGTATCGGGTCAATGAGCAGTTCTTC.

The chain joins TRBV24-1 to TRBJ2-3; weak D call: TRBD1 (7 bases). The V end lost 3 bases, the J end lost 6 bases, and 9 bases lay between the germline ends. Germline CDR1 reads KGHDR; CDR2 reads SFDVKD. CDR3 length: 13 residues. The CDR3 loop is CATSDPGGDTQYF. The CDR3 nucleotides are TGTGCCACCAGTGATCCAGGGGGGGATACGCAGTATTTT.

The chain is built from TRBV9 and TRBJ2-5; D possibly corresponds to TRBD2 (5 bases). The CDR3 contains 14 residues. Germline-derived CDR1 and CDR2 are SGDLS and YYNGEE. The V end lost 2 bases, the J end lost 1 base, and 9 bases lay between the germline ends. The chain's CDR3 is CASSVTGFQETQYF. Written as DNA, the CDR3 is TGTGCCAGCAGCGTTACGGGGTTCCAAGAGACCCAGTACTTC. The entire variable domain, with the rest obtained from reference TRBV9 and TRBJ2-5, is as follows: DSGVTQTPKHLITATGQRVTLRCSPRSGDLSVYWYQQSLDQGLQFLIQYYNGEERAKGNILERFSAQQFPDLHSELNLSSLELGDSALYFCASSVTGFQETQYFGPGTRLLVL.

This clonotype was observed a handful of times. V is TRBV10-3 and J is TRBJ2-5; 8 bases are shared with TRBD1. Looked up from germline, CDR1 is ENHRY and CDR2 is SYGVKD. The CDR3 extends over 13 amino acids. The junction had 4 bases not matched to a gene; V was cut back by 6 bases and J by 4 bases. CDR3 DNA sequence: TGTGCCATCAGCGAAGGACAGGGAGAGACCCAGTACTTC. Amino acid sequence: CAISEGQGETQYF.

The gene calls are TRBV20-1 and TRBJ2-3; D possibly corresponds to TRBD2 (6 bases). The CDR3 is 15 residues long. Trimming took off 2 bases at V and 3 bases at J, with 15 bases between the two ends. Germline CDR1 reads DFQATT; CDR2 reads SNEGSKA (reference sequence). The CDR3 protein is CSARHWEAETDTQYF. Written as DNA, the CDR3 is TGCAGTGCTAGACACTGGGAGGCCGAGACAGATACGCAGTATTTT.

The chain combines TRBV6-1 with TRBJ1-1, with D perhaps matching TRBD1 (5 bases). With 7 bases removed from V and 3 bases from J, the gap between germline ends came to 12 bases. In germline, CDR1 is MNHNS, CDR2 SASEGT. This CDR3 has 13 residues. The CDR3 is CASTQGRDTEAFF. As DNA, the CDR3 is TGTGCCAGCACCCAGGGTAGGGACACTGAAGCTTTCTTT.

The V gene is TRBV10-3, the J gene TRBJ2-3, with D tentatively TRBD1 (6 bases). Germline V gene sequence: CDR1 ENHRY, CDR2 SYGVKD. Trimming removed 4 bases from V and 2 bases from J, with 10 bases in between. The CDR3 is 14 amino acids. CDR3 DNA: TGTGCCATCAGTGGCACAGGGACCACAGATACGCAGTATTTT. It encodes CAISGTGTTDTQYF.

The J gene is TRBJ1-2, the V gene TRBV28; D remains ambiguous. Germline values: CDR1 MDHEN, CDR2 SYDVKM. The CDR3 totals 12 residues. Deletions cut 4 bases from V and 4 bases from J, with 7 bases between. CDR3 sequence reads: CASSSPAYGYTF. The CDR3 DNA sequence: TGTGCCAGCAGTTCGCCGGCCTATGGCTACACCTTC.

The sample holds one count of this clonotype. The chain links TRBV20-1 to TRBJ2-1, with 7 bases that match TRBD1. The CDR3 is 11 amino acids. CDR1 is DFQATT and CDR2 is SNEGSKA in the germline V gene (reference sequence). After removal of 4 bases from V and 15 bases from J, the junction contained 9 bases not matched to a gene. This CDR3 is CSAMTGTRRFF. Here the CDR3 DNA reads TGCAGTGCTATGACAGGGACGAGGCGGTTCTTC.

In nucleotides, the CDR3 is TGTGCCACCAGCAGAGATTCCGGCAGGCTGGGGTACTACGAGCAGTACTTC. This gives the protein CATSRDSGRLGYYEQYF. This chain joins TRBV15 and TRBJ2-7; D is unclear. The V end was cut by 0 bases, the J end by 3 bases, with 18 bases between. This CDR3 is built from 17 residues. Germline CDR1 is LNHNV and CDR2 is YYDKDF (reference sequence).

The chain is built from TRBV7-2 and TRBJ2-7; tentative D call: TRBD2 (5 bases). Trimming removed 1 base from V and 2 bases from J, with 9 bases in between. The germline CDR1 and CDR2 sequences are SGHTA and FQGNSA. The CDR3 runs to 14 residues. CDR3 bases: TGTGCCAGCAGCTTAGTAAGCGGCACCTACGAGCAGTACTTC. Protein: CASSLVSGTYEQYF. The full variable domain, in which reference TRBV7-2 and TRBJ2-7 provide the parts outside the CDR3, is GAGVSQSPSNKVTEKGKDVELRCDPISGHTALYWYRQSLGQGLEFLIYFQGNSAPDKSGLPSDRFSAERTGGSVSTLTIQRTQQEDSAVYLCASSLVSGTYEQYFGPGTRLTVT.

This clonotype was counted only a few times. The chain couples TRBV4-1 to TRBJ1-1, with a weak D call TRBD1 (5 bases). The CDR3 has 14 amino acids. Looked up from germline, CDR1 is MGHRA and CDR2 is YSYEKL. V lost 0 bases, J lost 1 base, and 6 bases lay in between. The CDR3 reads CASSQDRENTEAFF. In DNA form, the CDR3 reads TGCGCCAGCAGCCAAGACAGGGAGAACACTGAAGCTTTCTTT.

The CDR3 nucleotides are TGCGCCAGCAGCGACACTCTCCCCCGGGAGACCCAGTACTTC. Translation gives CASSDTLPRETQYF. The V call is TRBV5-1, the J call TRBJ2-5; D not resolved. V gave up 4 bases and J gave up 5 bases, with 15 bases separating them. The CDR3 is 14 amino acids. The germline V gene has CDR1 SGHRS and CDR2 YFSETQ.

The chain links TRBV2 to TRBJ1-1; perhaps TRBD1 as D (6 bases). Trimming pared 7 bases from V and 2 bases from J, leaving 26 bases between. CDR1 is SNHLY, CDR2 FYNNEI, per germline. CDR3 length: 18 residues. CDR3 in amino acids: CASTRRPIQTGSNTEAFF. CDR3 bases: TGTGCCAGCACCCGACGCCCCATCCAGACAGGATCCAACACTGAAGCTTTCTTT.

This chain joins TRBV4-2 and TRBJ2-3; TRBD2 aligns across 9 bases. CDR3 length equals 18 residues. The V gene's germline CDR1 is LGHNA and CDR2 YNFKEQ. Trimming cost V 1 base and J 0 bases; bases outside gene matches: 8. The CDR3 nucleotides are TGTGCCAGCAGCCAAGGAATAGCGGGAGCCTCTAGCACAGATACGCAGTATTTT. Translating it yields CASSQGIAGASSTDTQYF.

The chain couples TRBV7-2 to TRBJ2-5; either TRBD1 or TRBD2 may fit D (5 bases each). Germline V gives CDR1 SGHTA, CDR2 FQGNSA. This CDR3 region has 13 residues. V gave up 7 bases and J gave up 5 bases, with 14 bases separating them. The DNA for the CDR3 is TGTGCCAGCATCCGAGGGGCCAAGGAGACCCAGTACTTC. Translated: CASIRGAKETQYF.

This chain connects TRBV19 to TRBJ2-5, with TRBD1 identical over 8 bases. CDR3 length: 13 residues. Germline assignment: CDR1 LNHDA and CDR2 SQIVND (reference sequence). V dropped 5 bases and J dropped 5; count of bases not matched to a gene: 4. The DNA for the CDR3 is TGTGCCAGTAGTGACCAGGGGGCGGAGACCCAGTACTTC. Its protein product is CASSDQGAETQYF.

By sample share, this clonotype is medium-sized. CDR3 in DNA: TGCAGCTCCCGGGAACTAGCGGGAGTAGAGACCCAGTACTTC. Its protein product is CSSRELAGVETQYF. The V and J genes are TRBV29-1 and TRBJ2-5; 11 nucleotides match TRBD2. The CDR3 runs 14 residues. The ends lost 8 bases at V and 4 bases at J; junction bases unmatched: 9. The germline V gene has CDR1 SQVTM and CDR2 ANQGSEA.

This clonotype was seen only a few times. The gene calls are TRBV15 and TRBJ1-1, with D unresolved. The V gene's germline CDR1 is LNHNV and CDR2 YYDKDF (reference sequence). The CDR3 spans 15 residues. The V and J ends lost 0 bases and 3 bases respectively, with 11 bases between them. CDR3: CATSRDWGGDTEAFF. Here the CDR3 DNA reads TGTGCCACCAGCAGAGATTGGGGTGGGGACACTGAAGCTTTCTTT.

The table lists this clonotype with a few counts. V usage is TRBV6-1 and J usage is TRBJ1-2; no firm D call. V lost 5 bases, J lost 7 bases, and 8 bases lay in between. Germline V CDR1 and CDR2: MNHNS, SASEGT. There are 11 residues in the CDR3. CDR3 sequence: CASSLPGGYTF. CDR3 coding DNA: TGTGCCAGCAGTCTCCCCGGTGGCTACACCTTC.

V gene TRBV7-9 combines with J gene TRBJ2-7; D uncertain. CDR1 is SEHNR and CDR2 is FQNEAQ in the germline V gene (reference sequence). The ends were cut back, 5 bases at V and 5 bases at J, with 19 bases in the middle. CDR3 length equals 15 residues. CDR3 nucleotides: TGTGCCAGCAGCGCCTACCTTCCCTCGTGGAACGAGCAGTACTTC. As protein: CASSAYLPSWNEQYF.

The genes are TRBV4-2 and TRBJ2-1; a weak D match, TRBD1 (6 bases). The V end lost 3 bases, the J end lost 1 base, and 13 bases lay between the germline ends. Germline V gives CDR1 LGHNA, CDR2 YNFKEQ. This CDR3 comprises 16 residues. CDR3 bases: TGTGCCAGCAGCCAGCAGAGGGGGTCGTCCTACAATGAGCAGTTCTTC. Encoded protein: CASSQQRGSSYNEQFF.